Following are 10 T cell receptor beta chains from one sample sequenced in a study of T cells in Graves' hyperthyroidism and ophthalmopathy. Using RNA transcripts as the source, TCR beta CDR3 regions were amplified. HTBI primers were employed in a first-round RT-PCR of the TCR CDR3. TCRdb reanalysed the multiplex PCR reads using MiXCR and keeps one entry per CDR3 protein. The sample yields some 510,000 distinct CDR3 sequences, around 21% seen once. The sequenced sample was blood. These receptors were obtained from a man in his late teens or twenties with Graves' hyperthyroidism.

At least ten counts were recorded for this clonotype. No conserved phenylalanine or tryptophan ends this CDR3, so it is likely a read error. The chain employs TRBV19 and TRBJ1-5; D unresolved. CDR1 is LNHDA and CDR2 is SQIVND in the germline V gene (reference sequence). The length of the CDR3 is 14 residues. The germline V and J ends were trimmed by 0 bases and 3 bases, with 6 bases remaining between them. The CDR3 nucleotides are TGTGCCAGTAGTATAGATCCTAACAATCAGCCCCAGCATCTT. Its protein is CASSIDPNNQPQHL.

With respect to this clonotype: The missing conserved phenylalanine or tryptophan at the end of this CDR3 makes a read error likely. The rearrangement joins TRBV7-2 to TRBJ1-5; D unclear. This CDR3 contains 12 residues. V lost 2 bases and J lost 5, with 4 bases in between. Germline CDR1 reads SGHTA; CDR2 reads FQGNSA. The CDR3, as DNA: TGTGCCAGCAGCTTAAGTTATCAGCCCCAGCATTTG. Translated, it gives CASSLSYQPQHL.

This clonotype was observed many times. This CDR3 is CAISDAGTAGNTIYF. In DNA, the CDR3 is TGTGCCATCAGTGATGCCGGGACTGCTGGAAACACCATATATTTT. The chain recombines TRBV10-3 with TRBJ1-3, with D possibly being TRBD1 (5 bases). The V gene lost 3 bases and the J gene lost 2 bases, with 11 bases spanning the gap. The germline gives CDR1 ENHRY, CDR2 SYGVKD. This CDR3 is 15 amino acids long.

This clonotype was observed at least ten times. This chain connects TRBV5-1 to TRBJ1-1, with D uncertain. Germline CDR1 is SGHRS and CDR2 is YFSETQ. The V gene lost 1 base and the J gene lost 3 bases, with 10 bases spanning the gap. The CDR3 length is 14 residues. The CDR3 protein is CASSLRKEDTEAFF. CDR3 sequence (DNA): TGCGCCAGCAGCTTGCGAAAGGAAGACACTGAAGCTTTCTTT. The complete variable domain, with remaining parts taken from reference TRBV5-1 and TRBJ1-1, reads KAGVTQTPRYLIKTRGQQVTLSCSPISGHRSVSWYQQTPGQGLQFLFEYFSETQRNKGNFPGRFSGRQFSNSRSEMNVSTLELGDSALYLCASSLRKEDTEAFFGQGTRLTVV.

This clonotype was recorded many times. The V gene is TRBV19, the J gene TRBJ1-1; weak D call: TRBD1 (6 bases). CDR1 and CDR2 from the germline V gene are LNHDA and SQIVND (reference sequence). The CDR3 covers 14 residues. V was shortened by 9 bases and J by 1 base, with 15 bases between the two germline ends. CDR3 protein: CASGVLGANTEAFF. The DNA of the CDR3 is TGTGCCAGCGGGGTTCTGGGGGCGAACACTGAAGCTTTCTTT.

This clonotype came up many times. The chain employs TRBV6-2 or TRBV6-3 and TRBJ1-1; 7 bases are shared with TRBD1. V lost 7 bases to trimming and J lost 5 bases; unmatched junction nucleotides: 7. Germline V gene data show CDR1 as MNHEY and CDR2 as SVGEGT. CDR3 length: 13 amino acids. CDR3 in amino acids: CASTWQGDTEAFF. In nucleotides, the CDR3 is TGTGCCAGCACTTGGCAGGGGGATACTGAAGCTTTCTTT.

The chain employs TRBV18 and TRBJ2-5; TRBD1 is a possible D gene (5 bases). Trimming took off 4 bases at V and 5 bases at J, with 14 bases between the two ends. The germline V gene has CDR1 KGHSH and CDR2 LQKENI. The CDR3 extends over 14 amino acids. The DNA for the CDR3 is TGTGCCAGCTCACGGGGCCAGACCGGCGAGACCCAGTACTTC. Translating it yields CASSRGQTGETQYF.

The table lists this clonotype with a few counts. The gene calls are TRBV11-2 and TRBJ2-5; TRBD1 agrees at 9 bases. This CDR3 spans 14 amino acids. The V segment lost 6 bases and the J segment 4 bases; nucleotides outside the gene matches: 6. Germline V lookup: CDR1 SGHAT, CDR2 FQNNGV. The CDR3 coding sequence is TGTGCCAGCAGGCCCAACAGGGGGCGAGAGACCCAGTACTTC. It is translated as CASRPNRGRETQYF. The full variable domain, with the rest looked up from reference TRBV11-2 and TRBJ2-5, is EAGVAQSPRYKIIEKRQSVAFWCNPISGHATLYWYQQILGQGPKLLIQFQNNGVVDDSQLPKDRFSAERLKGVDSTLKIQPAKLEDSAVYLCASRPNRGRETQYFGPGTRLLVL.

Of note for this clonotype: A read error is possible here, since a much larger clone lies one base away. The CDR3 DNA follows: TGTGCCAGCAGCCACGCCCGGGACCGGATTATGAGCTACGAGCAGTACGTC. This translates into CASSHARDRIMSYEQYV. This chain connects TRBV11-2 to TRBJ2-7; the D call may be TRBD1 or TRBD2 (5 bases each). The V end was cut by 5 bases, the J end by 3 bases, with 23 bases between. Germline CDR1 reads SGHAT; CDR2 reads FQNNGV. This CDR3 has 17 amino acids.

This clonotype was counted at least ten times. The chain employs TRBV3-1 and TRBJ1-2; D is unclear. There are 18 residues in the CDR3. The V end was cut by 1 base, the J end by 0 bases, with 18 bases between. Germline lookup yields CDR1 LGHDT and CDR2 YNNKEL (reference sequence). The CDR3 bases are TGTGCCAGCAGCCAAGGGATTTTCTCAGCCCAATCTAACTATGGCTACACCTTC. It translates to CASSQGIFSAQSNYGYTF.